A selection of T cell receptor beta chains follows, all from one sample in a study of blood T cell repertoires in COVID-19. Here immunoSEQ multiplex PCR was the method, and the copy in TCRdb shows in-frame clones only, minus some. In the table there are around 360,000 clones, 87% of which are singletons. The specimen was peripheral blood. The receptor set was obtained from a woman aged 30 to 39 with COVID-19, enrolled during active disease. CDR3s include the opening cysteine and the closing phenylalanine or tryptophan. Fields, in order: J gene, D gene, clone size, V gene, CDR3 DNA, CDR3 protein. The D gene is left open where the match is weak. Only part of the rows carry a size: once, few, many, or a class if the clone is expanded.

>TRBJ2-5|TRBD1|.|TRBV5-4
TGTGCCAGCAGCCAGAACCGAGGGACAGGGGGAGAGACCCAGTACTTC
CASSQNRGTGGETQYF
>TRBJ2-7|.|.|TRBV7-8
TGTGCCAGCAGCTTAGGTGGGGCCTGGGGTTCCTACGAGCAGTACTTC
CASSLGGAWGSYEQYF
>TRBJ2-1|TRBD2|.|TRBV11-2
TGTGCCAGCAGCTTAGATGGACTAGCGGAGATCCCCAATGAGCAGTTCTTC
CASSLDGLAEIPNEQFF
>TRBJ2-3|.|.|TRBV27
TGTGCCAGCAGTGCGCTAGCAGCTGGCGGTACGCAGTATTTT
CASSALAAGGTQYF
>TRBJ2-7|.|.|TRBV11-2
TGTGCCAGCAGCTTACTGGGGCTCGAGTGGTACTTC
CASSLLGLEWYF
>TRBJ2-1|TRBD2|.|TRBV4-1
TGCGCCAGCAGCCCTCTGACTAGCGGGAGCTCCTACAATGAGCAGTTCTTC
CASSPLTSGSSYNEQFF
>TRBJ1-2|.|.|TRBV2
TGTGCCAGCACCCCGGACGCCGGAGGGGTCTATGGCTACACCTTC
CASTPDAGGVYGYTF
>TRBJ2-1|TRBD2|.|TRBV29-1
TGCAGCGCTCCTAGCGGGAGTAATCAAAACAATGAGCAGTTCTTC
CSAPSGSNQNNEQFF
>TRBJ2-3|TRBD2|.|TRBV29-1
TGCAGCGTTGTTCAACTAGCGGGAGGCCACAATACGCAGTATTTT
CSVVQLAGGHNTQYF
>TRBJ2-5|TRBD1|.|TRBV5-1
TGCGCCAGCAGCTGGGACAGGGTAGAGACCCAGTACTTC
CASSWDRVETQYF
>TRBJ2-7|.|.|TRBV14
TGTGCCAGCAGCCAAGGGCTAGCGAGCTACGAGCAGTACTTC
CASSQGLASYEQYF
>TRBJ2-1|.|.|TRBV3-1/TRBV3-2
TGTGCCAGCAGGGACCTGTCGGGAGCGTCCTACAATGAGCAGTTCTTC
CASRDLSGASYNEQFF
>TRBJ1-4|TRBD1|.|TRBV10-3
TGTGCCATCAGGGCGGGACAGGCCGGCTCGGGACTGTTTTTT
CAIRAGQAGSGLFF
>TRBJ1-2|TRBD1|.|TRBV5-3
TGTGCCAGAAGCTCGGACAGGGGGTCTACTAACTATGGCTACACCTTC
CARSSDRGSTNYGYTF
>TRBJ2-1|TRBD1|few|TRBV3-1/TRBV3-2
TGTGCCAGCAGCCATTTTGGGACAGGGGTTGTGGATGAGCAGTTCTTC
CASSHFGTGVVDEQFF
>TRBJ1-1|TRBD1|.|TRBV5-4
TGTGCCAGCAGCTTACAGGGGAAGAACACTGAAGCTTTCTTT
CASSLQGKNTEAFF
>TRBJ2-7|.|.|TRBV7-8
TGTGCCAGCAGCTTGGGCAGGGTCTACGAGCAGTACTTC
CASSLGRVYEQYF
>TRBJ2-2|.|once|TRBV4-1
TGCGCCAGCAGCCAAGGGTCGCTAGTGAACACCGGGGAGCTGTTTTTT
CASSQGSLVNTGELFF
>TRBJ1-5|.|.|TRBV28
TGTGCCAGCAGCCCGGTGGGCAGTCGACCTAGCAATCAGCCCCAGCATTTT
CASSPVGSRPSNQPQHF
>TRBJ2-2|TRBD1|.|TRBV24-1
TGTGCCACCAGTGATCTGCCTGATCCGGGACAGGGGCCTAACACCGGGGAGCTGTTTTTT
CATSDLPDPGQGPNTGELFF
>TRBJ2-5|TRBD1|.|TRBV24-1
TGTGCCGCCGGTGCCCCCAGAGGTCACAGGGGGCAAGAGACCCAGTACTTC
CAAGAPRGHRGQETQYF
>TRBJ1-2|.|.|TRBV20-1
TGCAGTGGCGACAGTCTCTATGGCTACACCTTC
CSGDSLYGYTF
>TRBJ2-5|.|.|TRBV4-3
TGCGCCAGCAGCCAAGACACTAAGGGGGAGCGAGAGACCCAGTACTTC
CASSQDTKGERETQYF
>TRBJ2-1|TRBD2|.|TRBV7-2
TGTGCCAGCAGCGAGAATAGCGGGGGCTACAATGAGCAGTTCTTC
CASSENSGGYNEQFF
>TRBJ2-7|.|.|TRBV19
TGTGCCAGTAGTATGGGTGGGGCGGCCGAGCAGTACTTC
CASSMGGAAEQYF
>TRBJ2-2|TRBD2|.|TRBV5-4
TGTGCCAGCAGCTTGCGACTAGCGGGAGGGGGCGGGGAGCTGTTTTTT
CASSLRLAGGGGELFF
>TRBJ2-2|TRBD1|.|TRBV27
TGTGCCAGCACCGGGCTAGGGACAGGGAGCACCGGGGAGCTGTTTTTT
CASTGLGTGSTGELFF
>TRBJ1-1|TRBD1|few|TRBV11-2
TGTGCCAGCAGCACGGACAGGTACACTGAAGCTTTCTTT
CASSTDRYTEAFF
>TRBJ1-5|.|.|TRBV30
TGTGCCTGGAGTGTACAGAGCAATAGCAATCAGCCCCAGCATTTT
CAWSVQSNSNQPQHF
>TRBJ2-7|.|.|TRBV11-2
TGTGCCAGCAGCGGCTCGGGGTTCGGAAGATACGAGCAGTACTTC
CASSGSGFGRYEQYF
>TRBJ1-2|.|.|TRBV6-6
TGTGCCAGCAGTTACTCGAAACAGGTCTATGGCTACACCTTC
CASSYSKQVYGYTF
>TRBJ2-2|.|.|TRBV4-3
TGCGCCAGCAGCCAAGAGACAGTGAACACCGGGGAGCTGTTTTTT
CASSQETVNTGELFF
>TRBJ1-4|.|.|TRBV30
TGTGCCTGGACGGACTCGACTAATGAAAAACTGTTTTTT
CAWTDSTNEKLFF
>TRBJ1-6|TRBD1|.|TRBV6-5
TGTGCCAGCAGCCTCGCCGGGACAGGGAATTCACCCCTCCACTTT
CASSLAGTGNSPLHF
>TRBJ2-5|TRBD2|.|TRBV29-1
TGCAGCGTTGGGTTAGCGGGAGGAACGGAGACCCAGTACTTC
CSVGLAGGTETQYF
>TRBJ2-7|.|.|TRBV7-9
TGTGCCAGCAGCTTACAACAGAGCCCTTCCTACGAGCAGTACTTC
CASSLQQSPSYEQYF
>TRBJ1-2|TRBD1|.|TRBV29-1
TGCAGCGTCGCAGGGGGCGCGGGCTATGGCTACACCTTC
CSVAGGAGYGYTF
>TRBJ2-1|TRBD2|.|TRBV12-5
TGTGCTAGTGGCGGAACGCTAGCGGGAGGGCCTGGGGATGAGCAGTTCTTC
CASGGTLAGGPGDEQFF
>TRBJ2-1|.|once|TRBV14
TGTGCCAGCAGTGGGAGGCGCGAGCAGTTCTTC
CASSGRREQFF
>TRBJ2-7|.|.|TRBV11-2
TGTGCCAGCAGCTTGGAGGGAAGGAACGAGCAGTACTTC
CASSLEGRNEQYF
>TRBJ2-7|TRBD1|.|TRBV28
TGTGCCAGCAGTCACCCGACAGGGGGCCGGTACGAGCAGTACTTC
CASSHPTGGRYEQYF
>TRBJ2-7|TRBD1|.|TRBV7-6
TGTGCCAGCAGCTTAGGGGACAGGGTCTACGAGCAGTACTTC
CASSLGDRVYEQYF
>TRBJ1-1|TRBD1|.|TRBV27
TGTGCCAGCAGTTTCAACCCAGGGGGCCCCTTTGAAGCTTTCTTT
CASSFNPGGPFEAFF
>TRBJ2-1|.|.|TRBV12-3/TRBV12-4
TGTGCCAGCAAGTACCCCGGTAACAATGAGCAGTTCTTC
CASKYPGNNEQFF
>TRBJ2-7|TRBD1|once|TRBV7-2
TGTGCCAGCAGCCAGGACAGGGTTCCCTCCTACGAGCAGTACTTC
CASSQDRVPSYEQYF
>TRBJ1-5|.|.|TRBV28
TGTGCCAGCACCGTGGTCAGGGCCGCGGGCAATCAGCCCCAGCATTTT
CASTVVRAAGNQPQHF
>TRBJ2-5|TRBD1|few|TRBV19
TGTGCCAGTAGCCCCTCCGGGACAGGGGGCCAAGAGACCCAGTACTTC
CASSPSGTGGQETQYF
>TRBJ1-1|.|.|TRBV5-1
TGCGCCAGCAGCGGGGAGGGTGTAGCTGAAGCTTTCTTT
CASSGEGVAEAFF
>TRBJ2-3|TRBD1|.|TRBV9
TGTGCCAGCAGCCCAGGGACAGGGGGGCGCCCAGATACGCAGTATTTT
CASSPGTGGRPDTQYF
>TRBJ2-3|TRBD1|.|TRBV14
TGTGCCAGCAGCCTACAGGGGTCCAGCCACACAGATACGCAGTATTTT
CASSLQGSSHTDTQYF
>TRBJ2-7|.|.|TRBV7-9
TGTGCCAGCAGCTTAGCCGGAGACGAGCAGTACTTC
CASSLAGDEQYF
>TRBJ2-5|.|.|TRBV9
TGTGCCAGCAGCGTAGGTCTCCGGGACCAAGAGACCCAGTACTTC
CASSVGLRDQETQYF
>TRBJ2-3|TRBD2|.|TRBV6-6
TGTGCCAGCAGTCGACGGACTAGCGGCCCTTCCACAGATACGCAGTATTTT
CASSRRTSGPSTDTQYF